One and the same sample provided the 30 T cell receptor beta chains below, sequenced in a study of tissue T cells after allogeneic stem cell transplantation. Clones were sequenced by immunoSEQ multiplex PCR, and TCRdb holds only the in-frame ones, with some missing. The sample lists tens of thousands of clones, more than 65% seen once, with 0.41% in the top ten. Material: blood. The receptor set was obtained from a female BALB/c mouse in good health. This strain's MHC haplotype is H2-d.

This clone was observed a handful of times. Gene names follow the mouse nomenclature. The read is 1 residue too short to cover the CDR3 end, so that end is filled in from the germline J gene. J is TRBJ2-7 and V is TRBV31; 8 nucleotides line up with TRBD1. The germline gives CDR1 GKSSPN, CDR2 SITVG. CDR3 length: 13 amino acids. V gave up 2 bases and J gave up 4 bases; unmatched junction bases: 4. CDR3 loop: CAWSETGAYEQYF. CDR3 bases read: TGTGCCTGGAGTGAGACAGGGGCGTATGAACAGTAC.

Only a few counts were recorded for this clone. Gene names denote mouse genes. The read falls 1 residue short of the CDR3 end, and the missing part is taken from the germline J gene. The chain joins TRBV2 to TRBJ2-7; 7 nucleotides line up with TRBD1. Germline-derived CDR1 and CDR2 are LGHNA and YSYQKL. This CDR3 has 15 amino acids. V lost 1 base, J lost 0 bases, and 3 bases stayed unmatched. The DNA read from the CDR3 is TGTGCCAGCAGCCAAGCGGGACAGAGCTCCTATGAACAGTAC. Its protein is CASSQAGQSSYEQY. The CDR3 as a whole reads CASSQAGQSSYEQYF.

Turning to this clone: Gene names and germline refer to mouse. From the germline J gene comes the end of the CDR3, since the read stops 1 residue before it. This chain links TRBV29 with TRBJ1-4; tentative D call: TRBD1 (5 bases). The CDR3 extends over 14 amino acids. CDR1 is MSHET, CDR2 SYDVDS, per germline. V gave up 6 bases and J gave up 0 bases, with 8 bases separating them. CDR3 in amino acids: CASRDSFSNERLFF. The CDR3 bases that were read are TGTGCTAGCAGAGACAGTTTTTCCAACGAAAGATTATTT.

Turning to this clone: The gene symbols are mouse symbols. The CDR3 protein is CTCSAGNTLYF. The sequenced part of the CDR3 DNA is TGCACCTGCAGTGCGGGCAACACCTTGTAC. This chain links TRBV1 with TRBJ2-4; no reliable D call. The read is 1 residue too short to cover the CDR3 end, so that end is filled in from the germline J gene. The germline V gene has CDR1 NSQYPW and CDR2 LRSPGD (reference sequence). Deletions cut 3 bases from V and 6 bases from J, with 4 bases between. This CDR3 has 11 amino acids.

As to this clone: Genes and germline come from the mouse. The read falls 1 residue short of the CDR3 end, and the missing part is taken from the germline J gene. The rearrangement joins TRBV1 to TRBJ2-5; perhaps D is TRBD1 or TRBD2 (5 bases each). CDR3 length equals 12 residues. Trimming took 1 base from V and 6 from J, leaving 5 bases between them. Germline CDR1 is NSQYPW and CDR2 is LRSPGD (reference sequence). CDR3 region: CTCSAGGDTQYF. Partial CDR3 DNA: TGCACCTGCAGTGCAGGGGGGGACACCCAGTAC. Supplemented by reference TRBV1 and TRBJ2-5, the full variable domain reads VTLLEQNPRWRLVPRGQAVNLRCILKNSQYPWMSWYQQDLQKQLQWLFTLRSPGDKEVKSLPGADYLATRVTDTELRLQVANMSQGRTLYCTCSAGGDTQYFGPGTRLLVL.

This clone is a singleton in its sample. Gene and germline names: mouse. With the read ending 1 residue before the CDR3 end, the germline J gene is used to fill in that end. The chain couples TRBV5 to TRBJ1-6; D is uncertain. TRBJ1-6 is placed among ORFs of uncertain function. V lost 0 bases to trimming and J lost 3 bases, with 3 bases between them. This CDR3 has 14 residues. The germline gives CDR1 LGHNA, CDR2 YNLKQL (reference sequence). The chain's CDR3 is CASSQDSYNSPLYF. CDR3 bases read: TGTGCCAGCAGCCAAGACAGCTATAATTCGCCCCTCTAC.

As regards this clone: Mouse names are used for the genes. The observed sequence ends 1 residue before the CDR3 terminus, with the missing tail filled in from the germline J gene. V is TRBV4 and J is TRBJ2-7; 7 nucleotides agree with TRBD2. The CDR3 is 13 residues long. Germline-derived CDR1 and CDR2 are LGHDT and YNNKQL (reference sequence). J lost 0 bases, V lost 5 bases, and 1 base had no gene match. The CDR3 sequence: CASSTGDSYEQYF. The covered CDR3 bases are TGTGCCAGCAGCACTGGGGACTCCTATGAACAGTAC.

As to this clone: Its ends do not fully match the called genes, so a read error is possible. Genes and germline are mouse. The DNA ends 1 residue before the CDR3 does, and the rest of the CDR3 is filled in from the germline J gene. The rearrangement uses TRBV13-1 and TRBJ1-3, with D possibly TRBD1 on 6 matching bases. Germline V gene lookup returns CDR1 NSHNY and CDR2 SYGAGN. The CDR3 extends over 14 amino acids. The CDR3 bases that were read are TGTGCCAGCAGTGATGTGGGGGCTGGAAATATGCTCTAT. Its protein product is CASSDVGAGNMLY. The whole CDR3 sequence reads CASSDVGAGNMLYF.

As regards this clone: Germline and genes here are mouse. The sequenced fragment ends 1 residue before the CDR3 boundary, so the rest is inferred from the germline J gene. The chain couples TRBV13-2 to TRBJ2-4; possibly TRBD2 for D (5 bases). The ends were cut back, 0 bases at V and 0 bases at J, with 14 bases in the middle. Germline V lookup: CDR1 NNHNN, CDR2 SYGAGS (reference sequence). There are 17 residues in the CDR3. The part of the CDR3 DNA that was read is TGTGCCAGCGGTGATGCGGTGGTGGGGTCTAGTCAAAACACCTTGTAC. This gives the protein CASGDAVVGSSQNTLY. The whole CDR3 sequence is CASGDAVVGSSQNTLYF.

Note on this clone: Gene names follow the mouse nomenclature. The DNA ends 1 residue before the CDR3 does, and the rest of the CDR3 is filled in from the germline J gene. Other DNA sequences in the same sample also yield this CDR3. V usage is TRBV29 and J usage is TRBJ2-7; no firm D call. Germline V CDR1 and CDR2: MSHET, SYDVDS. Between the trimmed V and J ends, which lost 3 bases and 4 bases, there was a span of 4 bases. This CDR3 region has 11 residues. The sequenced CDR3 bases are TGTGCTAGCAGTTTCCATTATGAACAGTAC. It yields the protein CASSFHYEQY. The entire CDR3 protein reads CASSFHYEQYF.

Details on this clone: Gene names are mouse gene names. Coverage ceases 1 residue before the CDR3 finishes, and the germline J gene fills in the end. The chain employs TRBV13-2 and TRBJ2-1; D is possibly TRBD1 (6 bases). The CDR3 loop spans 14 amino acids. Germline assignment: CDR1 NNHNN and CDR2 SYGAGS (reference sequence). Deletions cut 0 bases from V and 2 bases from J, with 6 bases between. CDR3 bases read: TGTGCCAGCGGTGATGCAGGGGACTATGCTGAGCAGTTC. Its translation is CASGDAGDYAEQF. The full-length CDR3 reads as CASGDAGDYAEQFF.

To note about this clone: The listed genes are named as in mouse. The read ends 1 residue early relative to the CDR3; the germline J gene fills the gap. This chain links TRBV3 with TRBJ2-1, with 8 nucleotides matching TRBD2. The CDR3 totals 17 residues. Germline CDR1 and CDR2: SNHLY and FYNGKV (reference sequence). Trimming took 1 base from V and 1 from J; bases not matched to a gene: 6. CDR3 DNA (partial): TGTGCCAGCAGCTTAGGGGGGGGCGCCCCGAACTATGCTGAGCAGTTC. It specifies CASSLGGGAPNYAEQF. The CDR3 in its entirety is CASSLGGGAPNYAEQFF.

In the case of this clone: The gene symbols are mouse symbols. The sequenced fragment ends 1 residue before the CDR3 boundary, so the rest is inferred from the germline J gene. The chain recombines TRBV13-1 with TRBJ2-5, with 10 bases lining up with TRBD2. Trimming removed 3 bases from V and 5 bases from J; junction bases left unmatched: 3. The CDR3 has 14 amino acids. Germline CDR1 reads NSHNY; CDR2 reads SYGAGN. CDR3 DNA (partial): TGTGCCAGCAGTGCGACTGGGGGGTTAGACACCCAGTAC. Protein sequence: CASSATGGLDTQY. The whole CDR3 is CASSATGGLDTQYF.

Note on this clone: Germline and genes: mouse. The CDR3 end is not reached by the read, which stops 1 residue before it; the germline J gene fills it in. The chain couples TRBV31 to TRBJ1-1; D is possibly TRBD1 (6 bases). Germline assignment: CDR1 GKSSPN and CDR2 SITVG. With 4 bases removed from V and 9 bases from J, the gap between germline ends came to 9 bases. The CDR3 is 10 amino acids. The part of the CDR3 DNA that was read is TGTGCCTGGAAAGGGGGGAAAGTCTTC. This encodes CAWKGGKVF. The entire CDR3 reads CAWKGGKVFF.

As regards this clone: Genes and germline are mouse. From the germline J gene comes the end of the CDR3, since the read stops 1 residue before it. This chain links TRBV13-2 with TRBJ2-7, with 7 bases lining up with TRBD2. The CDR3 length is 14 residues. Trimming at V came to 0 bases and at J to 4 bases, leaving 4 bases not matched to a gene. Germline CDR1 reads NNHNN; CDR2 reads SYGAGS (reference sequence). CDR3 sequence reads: CASGDGTGDYEQYF. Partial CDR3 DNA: TGTGCCAGCGGTGATGGAACTGGGGATTATGAACAGTAC.

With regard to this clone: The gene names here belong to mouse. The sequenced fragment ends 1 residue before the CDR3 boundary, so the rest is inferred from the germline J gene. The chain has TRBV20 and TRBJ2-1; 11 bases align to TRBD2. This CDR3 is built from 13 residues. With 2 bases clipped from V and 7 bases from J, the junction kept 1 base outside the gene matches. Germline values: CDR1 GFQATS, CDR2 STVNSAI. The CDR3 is CGARTGGAAEQFF. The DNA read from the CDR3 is TGTGGTGCTAGGACTGGGGGGGCGGCTGAGCAGTTC.

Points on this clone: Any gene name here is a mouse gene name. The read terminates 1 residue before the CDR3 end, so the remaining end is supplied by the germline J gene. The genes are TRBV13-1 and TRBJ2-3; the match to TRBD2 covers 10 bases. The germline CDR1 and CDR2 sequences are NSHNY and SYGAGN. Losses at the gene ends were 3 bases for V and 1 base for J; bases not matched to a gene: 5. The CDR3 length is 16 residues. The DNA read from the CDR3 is TGTGCCAGCAGTGTCACTGGGGGGGTTGGTGCAGAAACGCTGTAT. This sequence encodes CASSVTGGVGAETLY. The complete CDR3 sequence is CASSVTGGVGAETLYF.

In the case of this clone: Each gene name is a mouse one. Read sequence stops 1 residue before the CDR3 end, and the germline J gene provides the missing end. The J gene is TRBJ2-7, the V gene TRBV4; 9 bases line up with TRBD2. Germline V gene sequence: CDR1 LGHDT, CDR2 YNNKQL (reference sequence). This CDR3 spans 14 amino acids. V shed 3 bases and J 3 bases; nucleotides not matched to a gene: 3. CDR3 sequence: CASSYWGGRYEQYF. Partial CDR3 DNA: TGTGCCAGCAGCTACTGGGGGGGGCGCTATGAACAGTAC.

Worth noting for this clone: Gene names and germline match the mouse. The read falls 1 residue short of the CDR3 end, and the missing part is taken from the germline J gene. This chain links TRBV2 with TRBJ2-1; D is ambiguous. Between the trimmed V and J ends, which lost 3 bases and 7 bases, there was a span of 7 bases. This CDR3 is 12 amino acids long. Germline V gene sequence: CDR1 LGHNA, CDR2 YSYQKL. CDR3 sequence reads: CASSQTRAEQFF. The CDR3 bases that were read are TGTGCCAGCAGCCAGACCAGGGCTGAGCAGTTC.

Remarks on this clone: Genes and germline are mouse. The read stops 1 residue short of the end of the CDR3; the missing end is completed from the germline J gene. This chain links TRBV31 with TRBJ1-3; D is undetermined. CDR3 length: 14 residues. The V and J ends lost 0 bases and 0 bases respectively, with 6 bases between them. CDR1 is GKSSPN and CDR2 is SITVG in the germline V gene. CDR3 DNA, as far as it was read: TGTGCCTGGAGTCTCCAGAATTCTGGAAATACGCTCTAT. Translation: CAWSLQNSGNTLY. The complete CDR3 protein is CAWSLQNSGNTLYF.

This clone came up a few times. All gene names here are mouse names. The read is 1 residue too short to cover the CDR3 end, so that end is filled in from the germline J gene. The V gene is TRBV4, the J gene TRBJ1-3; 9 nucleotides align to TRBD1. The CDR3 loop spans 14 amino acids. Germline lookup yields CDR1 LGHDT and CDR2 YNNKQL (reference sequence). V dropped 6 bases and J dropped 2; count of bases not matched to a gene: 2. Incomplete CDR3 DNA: TGTGCCAGCAGTCGACAGGGGGCTGGAAATACGCTCTAT. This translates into CASSRQGAGNTLY. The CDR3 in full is CASSRQGAGNTLYF.

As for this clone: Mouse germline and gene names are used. Partial CDR3 DNA: TGTGCCAGCAGTGAGGACTGGGGGAACACCGGGCAGCTCTAC. Amino acid sequence: CASSEDWGNTGQLY. The whole CDR3 sequence reads CASSEDWGNTGQLYF. The V call is TRBV13-1, the J call TRBJ2-2; 10 nucleotides align to TRBD2. The sequenced fragment ends 1 residue before the CDR3 boundary, so the rest is inferred from the germline J gene. With V trimmed by 2 bases and J by 2 bases, 0 bases remained unmatched. The CDR3 totals 15 residues. Germline V gene data show CDR1 as NSHNY and CDR2 as SYGAGN.

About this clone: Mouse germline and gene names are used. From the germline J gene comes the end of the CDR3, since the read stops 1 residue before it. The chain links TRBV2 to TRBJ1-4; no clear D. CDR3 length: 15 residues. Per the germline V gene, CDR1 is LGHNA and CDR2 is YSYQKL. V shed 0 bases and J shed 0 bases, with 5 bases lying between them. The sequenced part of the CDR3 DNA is TGTGCCAGCAGCCAAGATAAGTTTTCCAACGAAAGATTATTT. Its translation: CASSQDKFSNERLF. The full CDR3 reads CASSQDKFSNERLFF.

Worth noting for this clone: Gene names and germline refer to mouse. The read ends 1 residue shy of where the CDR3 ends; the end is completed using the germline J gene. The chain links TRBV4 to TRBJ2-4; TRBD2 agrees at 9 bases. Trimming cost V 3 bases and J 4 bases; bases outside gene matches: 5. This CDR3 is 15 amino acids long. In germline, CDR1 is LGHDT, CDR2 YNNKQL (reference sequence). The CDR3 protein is CASSYAGTGKNTLYF. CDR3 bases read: TGTGCCAGCAGCTATGCCGGGACTGGGAAAAACACCTTGTAC.

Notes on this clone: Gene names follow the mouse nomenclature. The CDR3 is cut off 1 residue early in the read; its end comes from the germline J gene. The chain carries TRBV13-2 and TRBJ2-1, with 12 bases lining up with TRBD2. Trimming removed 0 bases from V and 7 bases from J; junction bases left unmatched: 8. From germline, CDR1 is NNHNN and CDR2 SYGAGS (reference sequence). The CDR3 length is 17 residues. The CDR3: CASGDARDWGARAEQFF. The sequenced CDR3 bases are TGTGCCAGCGGTGATGCCCGGGACTGGGGGGCGCGGGCTGAGCAGTTC.

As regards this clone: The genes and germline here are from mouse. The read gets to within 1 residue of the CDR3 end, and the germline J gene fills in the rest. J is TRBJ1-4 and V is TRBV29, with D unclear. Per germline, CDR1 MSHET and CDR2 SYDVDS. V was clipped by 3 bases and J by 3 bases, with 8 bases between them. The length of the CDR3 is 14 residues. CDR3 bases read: TGTGCTAGCAGTTTGCGGGGAGCCAACGAAAGATTATTT. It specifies CASSLRGANERLF. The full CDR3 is CASSLRGANERLFF. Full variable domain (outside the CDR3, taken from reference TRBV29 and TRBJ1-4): DMKVTQMPRYLIKRMGENVLLECGQDMSHETMYWYRQDPGLGLQLIYISYDVDSNSEGDIPKGYRVSRKKREHFSLILDSAKTNQTSVYFCASSLRGANERLFFGHGTKLSVL.

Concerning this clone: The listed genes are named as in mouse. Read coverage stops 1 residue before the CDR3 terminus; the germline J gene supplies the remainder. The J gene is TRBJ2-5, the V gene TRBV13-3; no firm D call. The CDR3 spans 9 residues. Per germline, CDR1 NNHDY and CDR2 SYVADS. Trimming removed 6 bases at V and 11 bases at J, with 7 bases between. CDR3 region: CASKALQYF. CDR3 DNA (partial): TGTGCCAGCAAGGCCCTCCAGTAC.

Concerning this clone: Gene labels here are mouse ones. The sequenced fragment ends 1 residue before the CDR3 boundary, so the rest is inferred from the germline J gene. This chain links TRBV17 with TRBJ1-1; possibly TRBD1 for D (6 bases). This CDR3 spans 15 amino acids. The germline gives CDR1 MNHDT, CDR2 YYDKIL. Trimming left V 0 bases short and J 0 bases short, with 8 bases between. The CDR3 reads CASSREGTTNTEVFF. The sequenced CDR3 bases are TGTGCTAGCAGTAGAGAAGGGACAACAAACACAGAAGTCTTC.

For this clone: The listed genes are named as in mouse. Partial CDR3 DNA: TGTGCCAGCAGCCAGACAACTAACTATGCTGAGCAGTTC. This translates into CASSQTTNYAEQF. In full, the CDR3 is CASSQTTNYAEQFF. This chain joins TRBV5 and TRBJ2-1, with no clear D. The read stops 1 residue short of the end of the CDR3; the missing end is completed from the germline J gene. The CDR3 runs to 14 residues. With 3 bases removed from V and 0 bases from J, the gap between germline ends came to 6 bases. Germline V gene lookup returns CDR1 LGHNA and CDR2 YNLKQL (reference sequence).

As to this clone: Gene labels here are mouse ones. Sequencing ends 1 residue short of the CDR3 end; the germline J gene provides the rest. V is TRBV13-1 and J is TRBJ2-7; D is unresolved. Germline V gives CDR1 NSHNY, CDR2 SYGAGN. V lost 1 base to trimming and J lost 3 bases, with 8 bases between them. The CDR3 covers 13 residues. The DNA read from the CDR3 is TGTGCCAGCAGTGATAGCCAGAACTATGAACAGTAC. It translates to CASSDSQNYEQY. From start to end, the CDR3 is CASSDSQNYEQYF.